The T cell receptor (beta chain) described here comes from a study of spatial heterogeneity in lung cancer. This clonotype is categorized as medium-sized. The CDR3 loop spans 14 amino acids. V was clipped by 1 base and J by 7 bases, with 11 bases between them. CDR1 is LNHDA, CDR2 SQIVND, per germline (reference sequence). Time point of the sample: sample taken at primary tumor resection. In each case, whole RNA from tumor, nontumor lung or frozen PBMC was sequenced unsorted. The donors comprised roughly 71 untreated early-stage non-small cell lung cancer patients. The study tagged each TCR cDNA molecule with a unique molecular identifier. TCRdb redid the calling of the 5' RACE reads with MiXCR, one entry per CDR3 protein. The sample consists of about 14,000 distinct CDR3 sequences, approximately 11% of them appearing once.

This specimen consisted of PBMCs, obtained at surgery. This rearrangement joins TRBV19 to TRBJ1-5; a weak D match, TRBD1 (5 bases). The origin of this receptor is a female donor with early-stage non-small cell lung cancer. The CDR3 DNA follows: TGTGCCAGTAGTATAGCAGGGACCGACCAGCCCCAGCATTTT. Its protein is CASSIAGTDQPQHF.